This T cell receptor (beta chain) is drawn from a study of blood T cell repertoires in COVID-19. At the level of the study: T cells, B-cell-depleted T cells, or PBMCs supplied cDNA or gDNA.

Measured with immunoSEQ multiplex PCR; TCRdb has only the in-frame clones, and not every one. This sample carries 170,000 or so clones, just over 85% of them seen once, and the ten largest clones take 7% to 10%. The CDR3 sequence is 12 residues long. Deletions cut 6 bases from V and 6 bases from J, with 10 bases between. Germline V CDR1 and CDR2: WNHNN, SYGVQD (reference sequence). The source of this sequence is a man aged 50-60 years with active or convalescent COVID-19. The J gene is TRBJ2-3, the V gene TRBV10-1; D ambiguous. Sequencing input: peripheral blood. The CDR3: CASRSIFDTQYF. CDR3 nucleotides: TGCGCCAGCAGGTCTATATTTGATACGCAGTATTTT.